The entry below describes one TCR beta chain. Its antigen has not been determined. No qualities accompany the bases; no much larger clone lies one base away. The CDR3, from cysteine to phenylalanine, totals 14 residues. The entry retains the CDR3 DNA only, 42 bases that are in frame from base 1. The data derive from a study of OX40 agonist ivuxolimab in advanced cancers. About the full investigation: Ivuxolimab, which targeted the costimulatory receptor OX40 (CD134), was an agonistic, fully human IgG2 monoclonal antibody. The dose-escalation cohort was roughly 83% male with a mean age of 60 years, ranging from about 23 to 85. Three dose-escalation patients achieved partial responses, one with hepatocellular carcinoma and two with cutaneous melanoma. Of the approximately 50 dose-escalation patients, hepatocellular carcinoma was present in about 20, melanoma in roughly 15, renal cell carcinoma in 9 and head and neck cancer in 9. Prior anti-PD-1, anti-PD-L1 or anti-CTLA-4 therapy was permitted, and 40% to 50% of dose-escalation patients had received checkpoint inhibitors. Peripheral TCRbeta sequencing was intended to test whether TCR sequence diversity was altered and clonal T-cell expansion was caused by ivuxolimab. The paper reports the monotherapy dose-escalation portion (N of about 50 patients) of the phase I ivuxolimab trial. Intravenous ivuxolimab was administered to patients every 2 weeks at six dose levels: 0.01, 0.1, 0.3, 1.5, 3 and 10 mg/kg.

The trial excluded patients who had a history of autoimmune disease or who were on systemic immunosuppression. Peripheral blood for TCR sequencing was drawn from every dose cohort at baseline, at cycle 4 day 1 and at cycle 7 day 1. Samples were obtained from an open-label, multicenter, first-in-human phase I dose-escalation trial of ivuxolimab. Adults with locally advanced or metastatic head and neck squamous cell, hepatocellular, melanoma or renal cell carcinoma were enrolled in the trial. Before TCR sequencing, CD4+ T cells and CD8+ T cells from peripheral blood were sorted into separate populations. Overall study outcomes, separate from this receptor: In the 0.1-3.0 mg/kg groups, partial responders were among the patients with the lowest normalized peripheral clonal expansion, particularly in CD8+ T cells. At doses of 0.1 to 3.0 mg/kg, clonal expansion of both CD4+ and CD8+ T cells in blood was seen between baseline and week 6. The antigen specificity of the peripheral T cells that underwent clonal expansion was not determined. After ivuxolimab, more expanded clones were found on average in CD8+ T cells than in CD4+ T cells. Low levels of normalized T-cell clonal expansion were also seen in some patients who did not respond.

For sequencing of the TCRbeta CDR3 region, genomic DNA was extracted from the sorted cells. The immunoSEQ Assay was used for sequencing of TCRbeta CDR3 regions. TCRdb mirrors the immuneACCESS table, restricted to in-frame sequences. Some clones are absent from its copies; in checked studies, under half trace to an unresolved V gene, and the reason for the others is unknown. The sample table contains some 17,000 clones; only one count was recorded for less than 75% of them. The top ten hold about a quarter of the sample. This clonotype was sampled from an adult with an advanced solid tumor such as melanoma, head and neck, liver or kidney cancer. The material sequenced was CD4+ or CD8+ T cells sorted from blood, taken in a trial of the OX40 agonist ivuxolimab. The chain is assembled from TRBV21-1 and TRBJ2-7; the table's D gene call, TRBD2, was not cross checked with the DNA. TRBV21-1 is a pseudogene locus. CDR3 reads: CASSARTSAYEQYF. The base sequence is TGTGCCAGCAGCGCCAGGACTAGCGCCTACGAGCAGTACTTC.